The clone carrying this T cell receptor (beta chain) was seen ten or more times. Its target is unknown. The data were taken from a study of T cells in Graves' hyperthyroidism and ophthalmopathy. Study conclusions and caveats: Peripheral blood also featured most of the thyroid clonotypes expanded above 0.001.

Amplified regions were TCR beta CDR3 sequences from RNA transcripts. HTBI primers were employed in a first-round RT-PCR of the TCR CDR3. From the multiplex PCR reads, TCRdb called clonotypes with MiXCR, one entry per CDR3 protein. The sample contains roughly 400,000 distinct CDR3 sequences, approximately 14% of which appear only once. V was trimmed by 6 bases and J by 0 bases, leaving 8 bases between them. The V gene's germline CDR1 is MNHEY and CDR2 SMNVEV (reference sequence). The CDR3 spans 13 residues. The V gene is TRBV27, the J gene TRBJ1-1, with no clear D. This clonotype was sampled from a woman in her late teens or twenties with Graves' hyperthyroidism that later progressed to Graves' ophthalmopathy. Input material: blood. The CDR3 DNA reads TGTGCCAGCAGGACAAAAATGAACACTGAAGCTTTCTTT. This gives the protein CASRTKMNTEAFF.